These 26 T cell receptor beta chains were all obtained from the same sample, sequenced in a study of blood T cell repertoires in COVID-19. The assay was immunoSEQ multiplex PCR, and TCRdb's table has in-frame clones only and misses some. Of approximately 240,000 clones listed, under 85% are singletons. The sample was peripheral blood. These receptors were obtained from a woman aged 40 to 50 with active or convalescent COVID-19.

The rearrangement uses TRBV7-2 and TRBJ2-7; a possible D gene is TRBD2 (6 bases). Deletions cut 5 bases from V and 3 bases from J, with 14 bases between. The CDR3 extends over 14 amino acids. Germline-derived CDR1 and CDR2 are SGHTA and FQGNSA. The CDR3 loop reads CASSAGRAGYEQYF. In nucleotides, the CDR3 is TGTGCCAGCAGCGCGGGGCGGGCAGGCTACGAGCAGTACTTC. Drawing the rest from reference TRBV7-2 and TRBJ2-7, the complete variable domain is GAGVSQSPSNKVTEKGKDVELRCDPISGHTALYWYRQSLGQGLEFLIYFQGNSAPDKSGLPSDRFSAERTGGSVSTLTIQRTQQEDSAVYLCASSAGRAGYEQYFGPGTRLTVT.

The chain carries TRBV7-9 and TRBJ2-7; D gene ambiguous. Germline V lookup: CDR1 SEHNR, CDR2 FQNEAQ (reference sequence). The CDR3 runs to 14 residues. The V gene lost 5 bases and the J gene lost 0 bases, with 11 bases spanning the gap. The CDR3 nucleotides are TGTGCCAGCAGCCTTGGTTCGGGCTCCTACGAGCAGTACTTC. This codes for CASSLGSGSYEQYF.

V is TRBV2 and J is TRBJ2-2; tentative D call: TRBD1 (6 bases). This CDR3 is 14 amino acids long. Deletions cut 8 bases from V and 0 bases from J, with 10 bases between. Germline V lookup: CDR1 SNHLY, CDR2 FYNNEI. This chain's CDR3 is CASSDRPNTGELFF. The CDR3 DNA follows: TGTGCCAGCTCCGACAGGCCGAACACCGGGGAGCTGTTTTTT.

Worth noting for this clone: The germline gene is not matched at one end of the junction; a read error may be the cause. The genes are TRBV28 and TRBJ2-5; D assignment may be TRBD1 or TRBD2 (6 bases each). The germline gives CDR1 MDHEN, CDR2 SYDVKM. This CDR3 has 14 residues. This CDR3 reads CASTLGGNQETQYF. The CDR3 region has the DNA TGTGCCAGCACTTTAGGGGGGAACCAAGAGACCCAGTACTTC. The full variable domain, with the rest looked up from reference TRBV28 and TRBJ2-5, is DVKVTQSSRYLVKRTGEKVFLECVQDMDHENMFWYRQDPGLGLRLIYFSYDVKMKEKGDIPEGYSVSREKKERFSLILESASTNQTSMYLCASTLGGNQETQYFGPGTRLLVL.

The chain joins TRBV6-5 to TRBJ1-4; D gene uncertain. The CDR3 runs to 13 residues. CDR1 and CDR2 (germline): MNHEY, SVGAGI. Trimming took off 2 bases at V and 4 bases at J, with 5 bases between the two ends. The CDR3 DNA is TGTGCCAGCAGTTACCAGTTTAATGAAAAACTGTTTTTT. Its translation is CASSYQFNEKLFF.

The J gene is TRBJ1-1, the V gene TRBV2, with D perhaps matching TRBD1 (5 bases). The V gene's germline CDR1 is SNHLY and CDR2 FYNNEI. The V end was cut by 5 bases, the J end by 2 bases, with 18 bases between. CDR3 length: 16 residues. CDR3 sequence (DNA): TGTGCCAGCAGTCTGGGAGGAGGGGCTGGAAACACTGAAGCTTTCTTT. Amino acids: CASSLGGGAGNTEAFF.

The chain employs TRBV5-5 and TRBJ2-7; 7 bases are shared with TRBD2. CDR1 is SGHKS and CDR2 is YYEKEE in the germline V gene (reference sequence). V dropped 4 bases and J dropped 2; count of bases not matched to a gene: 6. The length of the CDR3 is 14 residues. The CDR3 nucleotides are TGTGCCAGCAGCGCCGGGACTACCCCCTACGAGCAGTACTTC. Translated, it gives CASSAGTTPYEQYF.

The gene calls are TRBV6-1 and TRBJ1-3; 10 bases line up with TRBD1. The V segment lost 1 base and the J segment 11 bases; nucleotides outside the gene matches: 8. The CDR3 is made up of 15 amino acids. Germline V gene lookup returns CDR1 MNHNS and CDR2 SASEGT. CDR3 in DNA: TGTGCCAGCAGTGAAGTAGGGACAGGGGAACAGTCCATATATTTT. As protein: CASSEVGTGEQSIYF.

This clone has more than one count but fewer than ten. The CDR3 here is CASSLSLAESNEQFF. As DNA, the CDR3 is TGTGCCAGCAGCCTCAGTTTAGCGGAGAGTAATGAGCAGTTCTTC. The rearrangement uses TRBV4-2 and TRBJ2-1; D perhaps matches TRBD2 (6 bases). The CDR3 runs 15 residues. V lost 4 bases and J lost 7, with 17 bases in between. Germline CDR1 LGHNA, CDR2 YNFKEQ.

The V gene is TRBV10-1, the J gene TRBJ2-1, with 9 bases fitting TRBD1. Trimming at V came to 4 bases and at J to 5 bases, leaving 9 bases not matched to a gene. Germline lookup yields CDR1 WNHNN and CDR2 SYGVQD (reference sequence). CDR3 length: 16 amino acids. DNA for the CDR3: TGCGCCAGCAGTGCTGGGAACAGGGGGCTCAACAATGAGCAGTTCTTC. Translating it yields CASSAGNRGLNNEQFF.

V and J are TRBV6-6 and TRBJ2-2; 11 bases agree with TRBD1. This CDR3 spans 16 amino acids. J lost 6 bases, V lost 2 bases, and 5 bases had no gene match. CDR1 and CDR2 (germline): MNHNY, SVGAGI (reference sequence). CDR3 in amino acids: CASSYGQGAGSGELFF. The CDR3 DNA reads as TGTGCCAGCAGTTACGGACAGGGGGCTGGGTCCGGGGAGCTGTTTTTT.

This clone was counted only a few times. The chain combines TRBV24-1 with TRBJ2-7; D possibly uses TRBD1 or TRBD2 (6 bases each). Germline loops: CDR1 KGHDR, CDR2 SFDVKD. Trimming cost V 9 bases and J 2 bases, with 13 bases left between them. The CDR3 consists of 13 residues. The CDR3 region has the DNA TGTGCCACCGGTGGGGGGCCCACCTACGAGCAGTACGTC. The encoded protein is CATGGGPTYEQYV.

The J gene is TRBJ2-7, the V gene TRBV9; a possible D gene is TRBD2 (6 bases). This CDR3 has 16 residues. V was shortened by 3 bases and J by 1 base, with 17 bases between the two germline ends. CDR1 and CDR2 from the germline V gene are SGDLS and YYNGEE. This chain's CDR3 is CASSATSGTESYEQYF. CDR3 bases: TGTGCCAGCAGCGCCACCTCCGGGACTGAGTCCTACGAGCAGTACTTC.

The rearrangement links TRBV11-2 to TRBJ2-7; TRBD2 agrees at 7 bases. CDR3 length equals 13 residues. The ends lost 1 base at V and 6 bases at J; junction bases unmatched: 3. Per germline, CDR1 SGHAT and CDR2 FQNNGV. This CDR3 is CASSLVGGSEQYF. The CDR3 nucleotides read TGTGCCAGCAGCTTAGTCGGGGGGTCCGAGCAGTACTTC.

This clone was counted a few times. CDR3 nucleotides: TGTGCCAGCAGCCCAGGGCGTACCGGGGAGCTGTTTTTT. This codes for CASSPGRTGELFF. This chain links TRBV9 with TRBJ2-2, with D maybe TRBD1 (5 bases). The V gene's germline CDR1 is SGDLS and CDR2 YYNGEE. The length of the CDR3 is 13 residues. V was cut by 4 bases and J by 5 bases, with 9 bases left in between.

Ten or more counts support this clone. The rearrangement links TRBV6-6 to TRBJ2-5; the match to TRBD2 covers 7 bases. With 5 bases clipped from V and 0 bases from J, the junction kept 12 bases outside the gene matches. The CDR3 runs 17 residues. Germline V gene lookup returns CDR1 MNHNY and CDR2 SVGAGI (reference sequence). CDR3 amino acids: CASSHSLWGGYQETQYF. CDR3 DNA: TGTGCCAGCAGTCATAGTCTATGGGGGGGGTACCAAGAGACCCAGTACTTC.

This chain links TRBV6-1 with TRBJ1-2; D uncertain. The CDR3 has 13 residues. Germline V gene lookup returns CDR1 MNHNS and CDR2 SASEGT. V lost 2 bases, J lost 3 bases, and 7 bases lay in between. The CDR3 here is CASSENSYYGYTF. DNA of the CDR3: TGTGCCAGCAGTGAAAACAGCTACTATGGCTACACCTTC.

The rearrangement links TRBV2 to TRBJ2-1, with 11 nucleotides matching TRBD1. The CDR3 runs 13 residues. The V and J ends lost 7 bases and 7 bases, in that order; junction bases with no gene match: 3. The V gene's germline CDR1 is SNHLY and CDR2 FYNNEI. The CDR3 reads CASTGTGGNEQFF. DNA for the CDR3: TGTGCCAGCACCGGGACAGGGGGTAATGAGCAGTTCTTC.

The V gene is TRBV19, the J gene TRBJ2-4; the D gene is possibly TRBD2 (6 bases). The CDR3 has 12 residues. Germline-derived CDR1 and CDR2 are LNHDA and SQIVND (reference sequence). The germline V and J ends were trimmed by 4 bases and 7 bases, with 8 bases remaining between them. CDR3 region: CASSKGLNIQYF. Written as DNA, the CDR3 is TGTGCCAGTAGTAAGGGACTGAACATTCAGTACTTC.

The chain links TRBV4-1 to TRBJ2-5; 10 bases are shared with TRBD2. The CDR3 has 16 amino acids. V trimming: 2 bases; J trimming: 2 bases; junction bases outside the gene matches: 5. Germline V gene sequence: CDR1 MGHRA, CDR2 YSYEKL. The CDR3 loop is CASSQRTSGQQETQYF. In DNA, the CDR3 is TGCGCCAGCAGCCAACGGACTAGCGGACAGCAAGAGACCCAGTACTTC.

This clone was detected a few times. CDR3 loop: CASSLGQGTNTGELFF. The CDR3 coding sequence is TGTGCCAGCAGCCTCGGACAGGGAACGAACACCGGGGAGCTGTTTTTT. The rearrangement uses TRBV5-4 and TRBJ2-2; 8 bases line up with TRBD1. Germline lookup yields CDR1 SGHNT and CDR2 YYREEE (reference sequence). The V segment lost 4 bases and the J segment 0 bases; nucleotides outside the gene matches: 5. The CDR3 length is 16 residues.

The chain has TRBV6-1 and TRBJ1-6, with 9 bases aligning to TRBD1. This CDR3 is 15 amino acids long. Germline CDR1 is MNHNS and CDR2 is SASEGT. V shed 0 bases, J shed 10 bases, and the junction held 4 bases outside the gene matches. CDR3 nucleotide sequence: TGTGCCAGCAGTGAAGCGTACAGGGGGCCCTCACCCCTCCACTTT. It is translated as CASSEAYRGPSPLHF.

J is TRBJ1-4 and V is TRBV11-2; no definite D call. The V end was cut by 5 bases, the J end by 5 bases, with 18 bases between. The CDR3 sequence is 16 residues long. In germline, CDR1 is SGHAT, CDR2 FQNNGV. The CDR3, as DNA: TGTGCCAGCAGCCCCCGGAGGGCAGGCCTAAATGAAAAACTGTTTTTT. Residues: CASSPRRAGLNEKLFF.

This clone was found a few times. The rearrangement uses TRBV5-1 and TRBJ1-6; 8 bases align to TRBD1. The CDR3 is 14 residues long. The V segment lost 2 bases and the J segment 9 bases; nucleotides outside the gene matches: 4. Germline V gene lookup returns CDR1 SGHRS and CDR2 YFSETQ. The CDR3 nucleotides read TGCGCCAGCAGCTTTAACAGGGGGGGTTCACCCCTCCACTTT. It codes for CASSFNRGGSPLHF.

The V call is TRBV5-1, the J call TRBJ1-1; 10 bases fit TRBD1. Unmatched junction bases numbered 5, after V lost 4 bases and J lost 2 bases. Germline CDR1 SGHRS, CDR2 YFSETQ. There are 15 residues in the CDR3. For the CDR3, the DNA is TGCGCCAGCAGCAGAACGACAGGGGGCAACACTGAAGCTTTCTTT. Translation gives CASSRTTGGNTEAFF.

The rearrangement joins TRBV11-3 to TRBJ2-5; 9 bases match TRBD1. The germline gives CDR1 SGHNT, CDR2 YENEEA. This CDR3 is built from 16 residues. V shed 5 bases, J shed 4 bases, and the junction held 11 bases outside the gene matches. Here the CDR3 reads CASSTTGTGSLETQYF. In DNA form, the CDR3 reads TGTGCCAGCAGCACAACCGGGACAGGGTCGCTAGAGACCCAGTACTTC.